This TCR beta chain was captured by sequencing in a study of blood T cell repertoires in COVID-19. Original data processing: Reference gene primer amplification gave nucleated cell count estimates. Data came from immunoSEQ multiplex PCR; TCRdb stores just in-frame clones and leaves some out. V and J calls and clone size follow that table, whereas D and trimming were derived from the DNA. Among about 180,000 clones listed, around 86% were seen once. Enrolled during active infection, Seattle patients were then followed longitudinally. V was clipped by 2 bases and J by 3 bases, with 9 bases between them. There are 14 residues in the CDR3. CDR1 and CDR2 from the germline V gene are MGHDK and SYGVNS.

The sample taken for sequencing was peripheral blood. This chain joins TRBV25-1 and TRBJ2-3, with no clear D. The TCR originated in a woman between 65 and 79 years old with COVID-19, enrolled during active disease. CDR3 region: CASSEGQPTDTQYF. CDR3 sequence (DNA): TGTGCCAGCAGTGAAGGGCAGCCAACAGATACGCAGTATTTT.